The 3 T cell receptor beta chains below come from one sample, sequenced in a study of blood T cell repertoires in COVID-19. TCRdb keeps only in-frame clones here, not all; method: immunoSEQ multiplex PCR. The data show about 20,000 clones, about four fifths seen once. Sequencing used peripheral blood. The source is a man at least 80 years old with acute or convalescent COVID-19.

V is TRBV4-1 and J is TRBJ2-1, with D maybe TRBD1 (6 bases). Germline CDR1 MGHRA, CDR2 YSYEKL. The CDR3 is 15 residues long. The V gene lost 0 bases and the J gene lost 5 bases, with 11 bases spanning the gap. The CDR3 DNA is TGCGCCAGCAGCCAAGACCAGGGGCTTAACAATGAGCAGTTCTTC. Its translation is CASSQDQGLNNEQFF.

A few counts support this clone. The chain links TRBV6-5 to TRBJ1-3; D possibly corresponds to TRBD1 (6 bases). The CDR3 totals 16 residues. V was shortened by 2 bases and J by 0 bases, with 11 bases between the two germline ends. Germline CDR1 and CDR2: MNHEY and SVGAGI. CDR3 in DNA: TGTGCCAGCAGTTACGGAGACAGGAGCTCTGGAAACACCATATATTTT. This gives the protein CASSYGDRSSGNTIYF.

In its sample, this clone was seen a few times. The chain carries TRBV5-4 and TRBJ2-4, with D perhaps TRBD2 (6 bases). Germline values: CDR1 SGHNT, CDR2 YYREEE (reference sequence). Trimming cost V 4 bases and J 4 bases, with 21 bases left between them. CDR3 length equals 17 residues. DNA for the CDR3: TGTGCCAGCAGCCGGCCGGAGGGAAAAGATCCAAAAAACATTCAGTACTTC. Encoded protein: CASSRPEGKDPKNIQYF.